This T cell receptor (beta chain) originates from a study of a mutant IDH1 vaccine in newly diagnosed glioma. Overall study: Vaccination of patients was performed eight times, in weeks 1, 3, 5, 7, 11, 15, 19 and 23. Patients got their first vaccination 4-6 weeks after radiotherapy alone, or with temozolomide cycles. Former treatment meant radiotherapy, temozolomide, or both; the majority had gotten both.

Method: immunoSEQ multiplex PCR; TCRdb's copy keeps in-frame clones and lacks some. The sample contains some 80,000 clones, 85% to 90% of which appear only once. Points on this clone: The antigen is undetermined.

Overall study findings and caveats: It was approximately 93% of patients that developed vaccine-induced immune responses.

As to time point: week 23, last vaccination. The vaccine gave 300 ug of a 20-mer mutant IDH1 peptide subcutaneously per dose. This CDR3 is 12 amino acids long. V was shortened by 4 bases and J by 4 bases, with 6 bases between the two germline ends. Germline V gives CDR1 SGHRS, CDR2 YFSETQ. The input for sequencing was PBMCs, taken from a glioma patient whose treatment included an IDH1 peptide vaccine. V and J are TRBV5-1 and TRBJ2-1, with D perhaps matching TRBD2 (5 bases). The TCR was taken from a woman between 50 and 59 years old with glioma. The CDR3 loop is CASSPGYNEQFF. CDR3 in DNA: TGCGCCAGCAGCCCGGGGTACAATGAGCAGTTCTTC.